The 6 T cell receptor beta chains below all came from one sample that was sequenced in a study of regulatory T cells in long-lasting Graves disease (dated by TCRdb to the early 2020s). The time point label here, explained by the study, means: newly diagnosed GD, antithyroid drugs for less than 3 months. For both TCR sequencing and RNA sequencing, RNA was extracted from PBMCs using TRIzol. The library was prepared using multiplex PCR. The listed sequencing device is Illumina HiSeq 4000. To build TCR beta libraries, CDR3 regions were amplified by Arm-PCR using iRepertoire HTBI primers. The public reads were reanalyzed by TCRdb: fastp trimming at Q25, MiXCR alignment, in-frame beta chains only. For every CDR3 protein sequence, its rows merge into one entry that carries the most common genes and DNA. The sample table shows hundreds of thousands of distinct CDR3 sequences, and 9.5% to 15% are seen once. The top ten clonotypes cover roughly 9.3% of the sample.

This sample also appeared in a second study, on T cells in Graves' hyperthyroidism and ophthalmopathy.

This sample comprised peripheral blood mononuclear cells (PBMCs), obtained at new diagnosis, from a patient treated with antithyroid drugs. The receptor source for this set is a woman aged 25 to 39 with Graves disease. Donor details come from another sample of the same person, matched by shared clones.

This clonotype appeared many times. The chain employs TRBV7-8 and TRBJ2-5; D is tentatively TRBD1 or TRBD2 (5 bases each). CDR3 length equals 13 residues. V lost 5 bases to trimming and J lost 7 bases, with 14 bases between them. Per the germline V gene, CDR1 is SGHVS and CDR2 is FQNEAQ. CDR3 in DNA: TGTGCCAGCAGCCGGGACGGGCCCGGGACCCAGTACTTC. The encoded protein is CASSRDGPGTQYF.

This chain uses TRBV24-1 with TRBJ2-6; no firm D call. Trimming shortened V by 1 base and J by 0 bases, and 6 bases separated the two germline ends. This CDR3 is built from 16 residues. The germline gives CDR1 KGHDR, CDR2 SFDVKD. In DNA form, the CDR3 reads TGTGCCACCAGTGATTTCAAGAGCTCTGGGGCCAACGTCCTGACTTTC. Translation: CATSDFKSSGANVLTF.

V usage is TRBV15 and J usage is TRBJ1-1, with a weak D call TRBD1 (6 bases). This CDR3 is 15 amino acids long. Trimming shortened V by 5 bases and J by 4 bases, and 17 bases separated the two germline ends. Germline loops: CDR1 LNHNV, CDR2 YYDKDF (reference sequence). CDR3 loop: CATSSPGGRVTEAFF. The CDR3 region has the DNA TGTGCCACCAGCTCCCCGGGGGGCAGGGTCACTGAAGCTTTCTTT.

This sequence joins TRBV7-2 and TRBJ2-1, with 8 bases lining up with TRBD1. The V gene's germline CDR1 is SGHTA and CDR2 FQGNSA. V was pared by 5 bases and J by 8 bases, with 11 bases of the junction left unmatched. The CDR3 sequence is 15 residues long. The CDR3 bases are TGTGCCAGCAGCCCTGACAGGGGAGTTTCATATGAGCAGTTCTTC. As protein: CASSPDRGVSYEQFF.

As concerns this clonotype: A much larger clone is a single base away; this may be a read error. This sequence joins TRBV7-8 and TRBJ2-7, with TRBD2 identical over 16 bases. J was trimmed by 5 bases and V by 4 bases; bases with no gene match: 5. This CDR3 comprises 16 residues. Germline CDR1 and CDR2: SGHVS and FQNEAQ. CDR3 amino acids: CASSSGLAGGLHEQYF. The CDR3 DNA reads TGTGCCAGCAGCTCGGGACTAGCGGGAGGGCTCCACGAGCAGTACTTC.

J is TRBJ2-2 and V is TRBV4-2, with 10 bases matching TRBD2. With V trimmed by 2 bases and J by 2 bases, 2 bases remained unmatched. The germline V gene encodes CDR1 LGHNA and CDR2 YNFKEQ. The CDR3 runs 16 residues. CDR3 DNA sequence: TGTGCCAGCAGCCAACTAGCGGGGGTCAACACCGGGGAGCTGTTTTTT. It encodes CASSQLAGVNTGELFF.